The T cell receptor beta chain described here comes from a study of blood T cell repertoires in COVID-19. Sequencing used immunoSEQ multiplex PCR; TCRdb keeps in-frame clones, though not all of them. Of roughly 570,000 clones in the sample, around nine tenths were seen once. Per the germline V gene, CDR1 is MNHNS and CDR2 is SASEGT. Between the trimmed V and J ends, which lost 1 base and 5 bases, there was a span of 9 bases. The CDR3 is 14 amino acids. The chain links TRBV6-1 to TRBJ1-3, with unresolved D. This TCR was sampled from a woman in her fifties or sixties with COVID-19, enrolled during active disease. Material for sequencing was peripheral blood. CDR3 DNA: TGTGCCAGCAGTGAAGATGCAGAAAGAAACACCATATATTTT. Encoded protein: CASSEDAERNTIYF.